Listed below are T cell receptor beta chains from one sample, sequenced in a study of T-cell reconstitution after alpha-beta-depleted transplantation in children. TCRdb redid the calling of the PCR reads with MiXCR, one entry per CDR3 protein. Among 300,000 to 400,000 distinct CDR3 sequences listed, around 16% were seen once. The sample here was PBMCs, mostly from graft donor cells, taken 360 days after TCRalphabeta/CD19-depleted stem cell transplant. These receptors were collected from a male patient aged 2 to 9 who had a stem cell transplant for acute lymphoblastic leukemia, so the T cells may come from the graft donor. Each CDR3 is given with its conserved first and last residue. The D gene is left open where the match is weak. Some rows have no size entry. The others give once, few or many, or a class for an expanded clone.

clone_size: few
j_call: TRBJ2-2
d_call: .
v_call: TRBV3-1
cdr3_nt: TGTGCCAGCAGCCAGGGCGGCGCGAACACCGGGGAGCTGTTTTTT
cdr3_aa: CASSQGGANTGELFF

clone_size: .
j_call: TRBJ2-1
d_call: TRBD2
v_call: TRBV11-2
cdr3_nt: TGTGCCAGCGCAGGGCCCAGCGGGGGTTGGGGACCCTACAATGAGCAGTTCTTC
cdr3_aa: CASAGPSGGWGPYNEQFF

clone_size: few
j_call: TRBJ2-1
d_call: TRBD2
v_call: TRBV4-2
cdr3_nt: TGTGCCAGCGCCAGACTAAGCGGGAGTAGTTATGAGCAGTTCTTC
cdr3_aa: CASARLSGSSYEQFF

clone_size: few
j_call: TRBJ2-5
d_call: .
v_call: TRBV19
cdr3_nt: TGTGCCAGTAGTATCGCCGCAGTACAAGAGACCCAGTACTTC
cdr3_aa: CASSIAAVQETQYF

clone_size: few
j_call: TRBJ2-7
d_call: .
v_call: TRBV28
cdr3_nt: TGTGCCAGCAGTTTAGTCCCCTACGAGCAGTACTTC
cdr3_aa: CASSLVPYEQYF

clone_size: .
j_call: TRBJ2-5
d_call: .
v_call: TRBV6-5
cdr3_nt: TGTGCCAGCAGTTACGCGGACGGCGATGGGGAAGAGACCCAGTACTTC
cdr3_aa: CASSYADGDGEETQYF

clone_size: .
j_call: TRBJ2-1
d_call: .
v_call: TRBV24-1
cdr3_nt: TGTGCCACCAGTGACCTGAGGGAGTCCGATGAGCAGTTCTTC
cdr3_aa: CATSDLRESDEQFF

clone_size: .
j_call: TRBJ2-5
d_call: .
v_call: TRBV12-3/TRBV12-4
cdr3_nt: TGTGCCAGCAGTTCGGGGCGGGATGAGACCCAGTACTTC
cdr3_aa: CASSSGRDETQYF

clone_size: few
j_call: TRBJ2-2
d_call: .
v_call: TRBV5-1
cdr3_nt: TGCGCCAGCAGCTTTCGACAGGGAGGCACCGGGGAGCTGTTTTTT
cdr3_aa: CASSFRQGGTGELFF

clone_size: .
j_call: TRBJ1-5
d_call: .
v_call: TRBV28
cdr3_nt: TGTGCCAGCAGTCTGTCTGCGCTCTACAGGGAGGGGCAGCCCCAGCATTTT
cdr3_aa: CASSLSALYREGQPQHF

clone_size: few
j_call: TRBJ1-3
d_call: .
v_call: TRBV15
cdr3_nt: TGTGCCACCAGCGGCGGGGGTCCTGGAAACACCATATATTTT
cdr3_aa: CATSGGGPGNTIYF

clone_size: .
j_call: TRBJ2-7
d_call: TRBD1
v_call: TRBV15
cdr3_nt: TGTGCCACCAGCAGACCGGGACAGGGTATCTACGAGCAGTACTTC
cdr3_aa: CATSRPGQGIYEQYF

clone_size: few
j_call: TRBJ2-7
d_call: .
v_call: TRBV20-1
cdr3_nt: TGCAGTGCTAGAGTCGAGGGTGCCTACGAGCAGTACTTC
cdr3_aa: CSARVEGAYEQYF

clone_size: .
j_call: TRBJ2-4
d_call: .
v_call: TRBV7-8
cdr3_nt: TGTGCCAGCAGCTTTTCAGACAAAAACATTCAGTACTTC
cdr3_aa: CASSFSDKNIQYF

clone_size: few
j_call: TRBJ2-7
d_call: .
v_call: TRBV19
cdr3_nt: TGTGCCAGTAGTACCGGACGAGGGGCGAGGGTCTACGAGCAGTACTTC
cdr3_aa: CASSTGRGARVYEQYF

clone_size: few
j_call: TRBJ2-7
d_call: .
v_call: TRBV19
cdr3_nt: TGTGCCAGTAGTTCGCGGGGCAGCCAGCGAGGCGACGAGCAGTACTTC
cdr3_aa: CASSSRGSQRGDEQYF

clone_size: few
j_call: TRBJ1-1
d_call: .
v_call: TRBV4-1
cdr3_nt: TGCGCCAGCAGCCCTGCCAGGGCTGTCACTGAAGCTTTCTTT
cdr3_aa: CASSPARAVTEAFF

clone_size: few
j_call: TRBJ2-3
d_call: .
v_call: TRBV7-7
cdr3_nt: TGTGCTAGCAGTTTACCCACGGTGGGTACGCAGTATTTT
cdr3_aa: CASSLPTVGTQYF

clone_size: .
j_call: TRBJ2-3
d_call: .
v_call: TRBV4-3
cdr3_nt: TGCGCCAGCAGCCCTGTTAACAGCGCCGTAGATACGCAGTATTTT
cdr3_aa: CASSPVNSAVDTQYF

clone_size: .
j_call: TRBJ2-1
d_call: .
v_call: TRBV30
cdr3_nt: TGTGCCTGGAAACAGGGCGATGAGCAGTTCTTC
cdr3_aa: CAWKQGDEQFF

clone_size: .
j_call: TRBJ1-3
d_call: TRBD1
v_call: TRBV9
cdr3_nt: TGTGCCAGCAGCGTAGGGGACAGGGACAACACCATATATTTT
cdr3_aa: CASSVGDRDNTIYF

clone_size: few
j_call: TRBJ2-2
d_call: TRBD2
v_call: TRBV7-2
cdr3_nt: TGTGCCAGCAGCCGCGGGGCGGGAGTGTCCGGGGAGCTGTTTTTT
cdr3_aa: CASSRGAGVSGELFF

clone_size: .
j_call: TRBJ1-3
d_call: .
v_call: TRBV4-3
cdr3_nt: TGCGCCAGCAGCCAAGATTCGGTGAGCTCTGGAAACACCATATATTTT
cdr3_aa: CASSQDSVSSGNTIYF

clone_size: .
j_call: TRBJ2-1
d_call: .
v_call: TRBV5-1
cdr3_nt: TGCGCCAGCAGCTTGGGGTCGGTAGGGGTGAATGAGCAGTTCTTC
cdr3_aa: CASSLGSVGVNEQFF

clone_size: few
j_call: TRBJ1-6
d_call: .
v_call: TRBV4-1
cdr3_nt: TGCGCCAGCAGCCAATCAAGGGGGGGATCACCCCTCCACTTT
cdr3_aa: CASSQSRGGSPLHF

clone_size: .
j_call: TRBJ1-1
d_call: TRBD1
v_call: TRBV4-3
cdr3_nt: TGCGCCAGCAGCCATTTCCGGGACAGGGGGAGGTCTGAAGCTTTCTTT
cdr3_aa: CASSHFRDRGRSEAFF

clone_size: many
j_call: TRBJ1-1
d_call: .
v_call: TRBV27
cdr3_nt: TGTGCCAGCAGTCACAGGGCGAACACTGAAGCTTTCTTT
cdr3_aa: CASSHRANTEAFF

clone_size: many
j_call: TRBJ2-3
d_call: .
v_call: TRBV12-3/TRBV12-4
cdr3_nt: TGTGCCAGCAGTTTTCCGAGCTTAACCACAGATACGCAGTATTTT
cdr3_aa: CASSFPSLTTDTQYF

clone_size: few
j_call: TRBJ2-5
d_call: .
v_call: TRBV9
cdr3_nt: TGTGCCAGCAGCGCCCGGGGGTTAGGCGGGGGCCGAGAGACCCAGTACTTC
cdr3_aa: CASSARGLGGGRETQYF

clone_size: many
j_call: TRBJ2-2
d_call: .
v_call: TRBV28
cdr3_nt: TGTGCCAGCAATACTCCCTTGGCAGGTCTGAACACCGGGGAGCTGTTTTTT
cdr3_aa: CASNTPLAGLNTGELFF

clone_size: .
j_call: TRBJ2-7
d_call: TRBD1
v_call: TRBV27
cdr3_nt: TGTGCCAGCAGCTTCGACAGGGCGGCCCGCGAGCAGTACTTC
cdr3_aa: CASSFDRAAREQYF

clone_size: many
j_call: TRBJ2-5
d_call: TRBD2
v_call: TRBV7-9
cdr3_nt: TGTGCCAGCAGTCGTCTAGCGGGAGGGTTTACCCAAGAGACCCAGTACTTC
cdr3_aa: CASSRLAGGFTQETQYF

clone_size: few
j_call: TRBJ2-1
d_call: .
v_call: TRBV7-8
cdr3_nt: TGTGCCAGCAGCTTATATTCGGGTAGCGCTACCTACAATGAGCAGTTCTTC
cdr3_aa: CASSLYSGSATYNEQFF

clone_size: .
j_call: TRBJ2-3
d_call: TRBD2
v_call: TRBV12-3/TRBV12-4
cdr3_nt: TGTGCCAGCAGTTATAGACTAGCCACAGATACGCAGTATTTT
cdr3_aa: CASSYRLATDTQYF

clone_size: .
j_call: TRBJ2-7
d_call: .
v_call: TRBV28
cdr3_nt: TGTGCCAGCAGTTTATATGCCAGCTACGAGCAGTACTTC
cdr3_aa: CASSLYASYEQYF

clone_size: .
j_call: TRBJ2-7
d_call: .
v_call: TRBV5-1
cdr3_nt: TGCGCCAGCAGCCGGGAGCCCCAGGCGCGCGAGCAGTACTTC
cdr3_aa: CASSREPQAREQYF

clone_size: once
j_call: TRBJ1-5
d_call: .
v_call: TRBV4-1
cdr3_nt: TGCGCCAGCAGCCAAGATTCCCCCGACAGGTTAGATCAGCCCCAGCATTTT
cdr3_aa: CASSQDSPDRLDQPQHF

clone_size: .
j_call: TRBJ2-5
d_call: .
v_call: TRBV6-1
cdr3_nt: TGTGCCAGCAGCCGGGACACCACCCAAGAGACCCAGTACTTC
cdr3_aa: CASSRDTTQETQYF

clone_size: .
j_call: TRBJ1-4
d_call: TRBD1
v_call: TRBV4-2
cdr3_nt: TGTGCCAGCAGCCAAGAAAGGGGGACAGGACCTAATGAAAAACTGTTTTTT
cdr3_aa: CASSQERGTGPNEKLFF

clone_size: .
j_call: TRBJ2-2
d_call: TRBD1
v_call: TRBV27
cdr3_nt: TGTGCCAGCAGCGGGGGACAGGTGAACACCGGGGAGCTGTTTTTT
cdr3_aa: CASSGGQVNTGELFF

clone_size: .
j_call: TRBJ2-3
d_call: .
v_call: TRBV3-1
cdr3_nt: TGTGCCAGCAGCCAAGGAGTTACGCAGTATTTT
cdr3_aa: CASSQGVTQYF

clone_size: .
j_call: TRBJ2-3
d_call: TRBD2
v_call: TRBV4-3
cdr3_nt: TGCGCCAGCAGCCAAGATGAAGGGAGGGCAGTAAAAGGTATCCAGTATTTT
cdr3_aa: CASSQDEGRAVKGIQYF

clone_size: few
j_call: TRBJ2-5
d_call: .
v_call: TRBV4-3
cdr3_nt: TGCGCCAGCAGCCGTCATCTAACACTACGACCGGAGACCCAGTACTTC
cdr3_aa: CASSRHLTLRPETQYF

clone_size: .
j_call: TRBJ2-1
d_call: .
v_call: TRBV5-1
cdr3_nt: TGCGCCAGCAGCGACAACACAGGTTCTTACAATGAGCAGTTCTTC
cdr3_aa: CASSDNTGSYNEQFF

clone_size: few
j_call: TRBJ2-7
d_call: TRBD1
v_call: TRBV6-5
cdr3_nt: TGTGCCAGCAGTTACTCGACGGACAGGGTATTGTACGAGCAGTACTTC
cdr3_aa: CASSYSTDRVLYEQYF

clone_size: .
j_call: TRBJ2-1
d_call: .
v_call: TRBV6-2/TRBV6-3
cdr3_nt: TGTGCCAGCAGGAACCTCCAACAGGGTACGCAGTTCTTC
cdr3_aa: CASRNLQQGTQFF

clone_size: few
j_call: TRBJ1-3
d_call: TRBD1
v_call: TRBV28
cdr3_nt: TGTGCCAGCAGTCCGACAGGGCTGGCTGGAAACACCATATATTTT
cdr3_aa: CASSPTGLAGNTIYF

clone_size: few
j_call: TRBJ1-2
d_call: TRBD1
v_call: TRBV12-3/TRBV12-4
cdr3_nt: TGTGCCAGCAGGCCGGGACAGGGGGTGGGCTATGGCTACACCTTC
cdr3_aa: CASRPGQGVGYGYTF

clone_size: many
j_call: TRBJ2-1
d_call: TRBD1
v_call: TRBV6-5
cdr3_nt: TGTGCCAGCAGTTGGGGGACAGGGGACTACAATGAGCAGTTCTTC
cdr3_aa: CASSWGTGDYNEQFF

clone_size: .
j_call: TRBJ2-1
d_call: TRBD2
v_call: TRBV5-6
cdr3_nt: TGTGCCAGCAGCTCCGCCGGGACCCCCTTGCGAGGGAGGGCCCTCTATGAGCAGTTCTTC
cdr3_aa: CASSSAGTPLRGRALYEQFF

clone_size: .
j_call: TRBJ2-7
d_call: TRBD1
v_call: TRBV6-2/TRBV6-3
cdr3_nt: TGTGCCAGCAGTTACTCTGGGACAGCCTACGAGCAGTACTTC
cdr3_aa: CASSYSGTAYEQYF

clone_size: .
j_call: TRBJ1-2
d_call: .
v_call: TRBV12-3/TRBV12-4
cdr3_nt: TGTGCCAGCAGTTTAGGGATGAGCTATGGCTACACCTTC
cdr3_aa: CASSLGMSYGYTF

clone_size: many
j_call: TRBJ2-7
d_call: .
v_call: TRBV20-1
cdr3_nt: TGCAGTGCTAGAGATCAAGACAGGAGCTCCTACGAGCAGTACTTC
cdr3_aa: CSARDQDRSSYEQYF

clone_size: .
j_call: TRBJ2-4
d_call: .
v_call: TRBV28
cdr3_nt: TGTGCCAGCAGGGCAGAAAACATTCAGTACTTC
cdr3_aa: CASRAENIQYF